The rows below give T cell receptor beta chains drawn from one sample of a study of CD8+ T cells in alopecia areata. Sequencing used immunoSEQ multiplex PCR; TCRdb keeps in-frame clones, though not all of them. The table records 50,000 to 65,000 clones, 46% of them present only once. This specimen was CD8+ T cells sorted from blood, taken at approximately week 36, from a patient treated with tofacitinib. The receptor source for this set is a human donor with alopecia areata. Each CDR3 is given with its conserved first and last residue. The D gene is left open where the match is weak. Rows give clone size only sometimes, using once, few, many, or a class for an expanded clone.

D gene	V gene	J gene	clone size	CDR3 protein	CDR3 DNA
NA	TRBV9	TRBJ2-7	NA	CASTPGERGYEQYF	TGTGCCAGCACACCGGGAGAGAGGGGCTACGAGCAGTACTTC
NA	TRBV2	TRBJ2-1	few	CASRFDEQFF	TGTGCCAGCAGGTTCGATGAGCAGTTCTTC
NA	TRBV9	TRBJ2-7	NA	CASSVATGGGMAEQYF	TGTGCCAGCAGCGTAGCCACAGGTGGGGGGATGGCCGAGCAGTACTTC
NA	TRBV27	TRBJ2-1	NA	CASTSRDAYNEQFF	TGTGCCAGCACGTCCCGGGACGCATACAATGAGCAGTTCTTC
TRBD2	TRBV7-6	TRBJ2-1	NA	CASSLDRGGGGQQFF	TGTGCCAGCAGCTTAGATAGGGGCGGGGGGGGCCAGCAGTTCTTC
TRBD1	TRBV5-1	TRBJ2-7	few	CASSLADRVLDEQYF	TGCGCCAGCAGCTTGGCGGACAGGGTATTGGACGAGCAGTACTTC
TRBD2	TRBV7-2	TRBJ2-2	few	CASSLWREGHGELFF	TGTGCCAGCAGCTTATGGCGGGAGGGTCACGGGGAGCTGTTTTTT
TRBD1	TRBV4-1	TRBJ2-2	medium-sized	CASSQEDRNGVGELFF	TGCGCCAGCAGCCAAGAGGACAGGAATGGCGTCGGGGAGCTGTTTTTT
TRBD2	TRBV7-9	TRBJ2-1	few	CASSLTRAGGSYNEQFF	TGTGCCAGCAGCTTAACCCGTGCGGGAGGCTCCTACAATGAGCAGTTCTTC
NA	TRBV21-1	TRBJ2-3	NA	CASTPRGRNRDTQYF	TGTGCCAGCACTCCCAGAGGGAGGAATAGGGATACGCAGTATTTT
NA	TRBV9	TRBJ1-5	NA	CASSVDGGVGQPQHF	TGTGCCAGCAGCGTTGACGGTGGGGTCGGTCAGCCCCAGCATTTT
NA	TRBV13	TRBJ1-4	NA	CASSPGPRGEKLFF	TGTGCCAGCAGCCCTGGTCCCCGGGGGGAAAAACTGTTTTTT
NA	TRBV9	TRBJ2-3	NA	CASSPVPTQGPDTQYF	TGTGCCAGCAGCCCCGTACCAACACAGGGCCCAGATACGCAGTATTTT
TRBD2	TRBV9	TRBJ2-6	NA	CASSVGHRTSATVSGANVLTF	TGTGCCAGCAGCGTAGGTCATCGGACTAGCGCGACAGTCTCTGGGGCCAACGTCCTGACTTTC
NA	TRBV4-1	TRBJ2-1	NA	CASSQGMVVEQFF	TGCGCCAGCAGCCAGGGGATGGTGGTTGAGCAGTTCTTC
NA	TRBV5-1	TRBJ1-2	NA	CASRQRQADNYGYTF	TGCGCCAGCAGGCAGCGGCAGGCCGATAACTATGGCTACACCTTC
NA	TRBV6-6	TRBJ2-1	few	CASRGPDEQFF	TGTGCCAGCAGGGGGCCCGATGAGCAGTTCTTC
TRBD2	TRBV25-1	TRBJ2-3	NA	CASSDLLAGEVSTDTQYF	TGTGCCAGCAGTGATCTTTTGGCGGGGGAAGTTAGCACAGATACGCAGTATTTT
TRBD2	TRBV7-9	TRBJ2-3	NA	CASSLVRGRAFDTQYF	TGTGCCAGCAGCTTAGTACGTGGGAGGGCCTTTGATACGCAGTATTTT
TRBD1	TRBV11-2	TRBJ2-3	NA	CASFQRGPAGTDTQYF	TGTGCCAGCTTCCAGAGGGGGCCAGCCGGTACAGATACGCAGTATTTT
NA	TRBV29-1	TRBJ2-2	NA	CSVDSGTRTGELFF	TGCAGCGTGGACTCCGGGACCCGAACCGGGGAGCTGTTTTTT
NA	TRBV18	TRBJ2-7	NA	CASSSFASSTEQYF	TGTGCCAGCTCAAGCTTCGCCTCCTCTACAGAGCAGTACTTC
TRBD2	TRBV7-6	TRBJ2-5	many	CASSPSTGTKETQYF	TGTGCCAGCAGCCCATCGACCGGGACTAAAGAGACCCAGTACTTC
NA	TRBV9	TRBJ2-3	once	CASSGPAVTSTDTQYF	TGTGCCAGCAGCGGACCAGCAGTAACTAGCACAGATACGCAGTATTTT
NA	TRBV11-2	TRBJ1-2	NA	CASSPSPVPANYGYTF	TGTGCCAGCAGCCCATCCCCAGTCCCCGCTAACTATGGCTACACCTTC
NA	TRBV6-1	TRBJ2-7	NA	CASSAYEQYF	TGTGCCAGCAGTGCGTACGAGCAGTACTTC
NA	TRBV7-2	TRBJ1-1	few	CASSLGDVGWDTEAFF	TGTGCCAGCAGCTTAGGCGACGTTGGGTGGGACACTGAAGCTTTCTTT
NA	TRBV6-5	TRBJ1-5	few	CASSYRSNQPQHF	TGTGCCAGCAGTTACAGGAGCAATCAGCCCCAGCATTTT
NA	TRBV29-1	TRBJ2-6	once	CSVAGLTPGANVLTF	TGCAGCGTGGCGGGGCTTACCCCTGGGGCCAACGTCCTGACTTTC
NA	TRBV7-9	TRBJ2-5	NA	CASSPTREETQYF	TGTGCCAGCAGCCCCACTAGGGAAGAGACCCAGTACTTC